Sequencing of this T cell receptor beta chain was carried out in a study of T cell responses to AZD1222 COVID-19 vaccine. Notes on the study in general: Epitopes outside B.1.351 and B.1.1.7 mutated regions reportedly drew nearly half of spike TCRs. Vaccination with two AZD1222 doses was followed by a rise in Spike-specific TCR breadth and depth. Donors were mostly white British, more females; clonal diversity possibly underestimated. Spike-wide coverage was observed for vaccine-associated CD4 TCRs, with dominant responses at 160-218 and 743-854.

The repertoire was sequenced with immunoSEQ multiplex PCR; TCRdb's copy has only in-frame clones and lacks some. The top ten clones hold 25% to 30% of a sample with more than 45,000 clones, approximately 84% of them seen once. Germline V gene lookup returns CDR1 SGHDN and CDR2 FVKESK. The V end was cut by 0 bases, the J end by 9 bases, with 9 bases between. CDR3 length equals 13 residues. For this clone: The target antigen is unknown.

Source: peripheral blood, taken on day 0 of AZD1222 vaccination. This TCR derives from an adult in good health. The chain has TRBV14 and TRBJ2-1; D gene uncertain. The CDR3 DNA is TGTGCCAGCAGCCAAGATCAAGGCGGTGAGCAGTTCTTC. Amino acids: CASSQDQGGEQFF.